Included here is one T cell receptor beta chain sequence, with context. The antigen remains unidentified. Unique molecular identifiers were present on cDNA, and template switching added a universal primer site. Using its own MiXCR run on the 5' RACE reads, TCRdb lists one record per CDR3 protein. The table records 510,000 or so distinct CDR3 sequences, nearly 15% of them present only once. The data derive from a study of identical twins. Germline CDR1 SGHVS, CDR2 FNYEAQ. CDR3 length equals 14 residues. The V end lost 4 bases, the J end lost 0 bases, and 10 bases lay between the germline ends. General study points: The study found excess low generation probability among twin-shared out-of-frame alpha sequences. Fewer insertions marked abundant cord blood beta clonotypes; young adult naive trended weakly, memory not at all.

A further study also used this sample, focusing on yellow fever vaccine responses in identical twins.

V gene TRBV7-6 combines with J gene TRBJ2-7, with D maybe TRBD1 (6 bases). Sequenced: CD4+ T cells sorted from blood. The origin of this receptor is a woman between 18 and 29 years old in good health. CDR3 amino acids: CASSSQGTSYEQYF. Written as DNA, the CDR3 is TGTGCCAGCAGCTCTCAGGGGACCTCCTACGAGCAGTACTTC.